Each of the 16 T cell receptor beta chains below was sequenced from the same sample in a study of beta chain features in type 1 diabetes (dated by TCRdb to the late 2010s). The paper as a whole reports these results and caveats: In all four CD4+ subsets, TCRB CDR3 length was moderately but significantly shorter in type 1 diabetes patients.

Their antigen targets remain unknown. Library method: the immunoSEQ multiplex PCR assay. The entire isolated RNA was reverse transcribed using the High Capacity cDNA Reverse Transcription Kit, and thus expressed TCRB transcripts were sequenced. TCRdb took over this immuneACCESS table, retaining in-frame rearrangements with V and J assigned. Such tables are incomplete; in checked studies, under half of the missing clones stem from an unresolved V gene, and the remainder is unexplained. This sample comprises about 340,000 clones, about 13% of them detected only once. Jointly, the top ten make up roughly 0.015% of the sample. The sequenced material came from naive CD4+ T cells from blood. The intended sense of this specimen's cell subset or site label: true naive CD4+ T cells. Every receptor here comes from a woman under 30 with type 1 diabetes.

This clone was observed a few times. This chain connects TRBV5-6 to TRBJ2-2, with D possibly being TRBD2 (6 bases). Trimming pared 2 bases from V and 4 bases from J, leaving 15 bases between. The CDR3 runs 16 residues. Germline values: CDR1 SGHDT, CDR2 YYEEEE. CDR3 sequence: CASSLVGLPFTGELFF. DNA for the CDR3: TGTGCCAGCAGCTTAGTGGGACTGCCTTTCACCGGGGAGCTGTTTTTT.

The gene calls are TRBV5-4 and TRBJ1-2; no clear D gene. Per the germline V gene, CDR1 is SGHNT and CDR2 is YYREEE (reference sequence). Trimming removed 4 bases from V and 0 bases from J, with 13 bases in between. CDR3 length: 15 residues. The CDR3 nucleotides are TGTGCCAGCAGCCCCGTCAGTGCCCCTAACTATGGCTACACCTTC. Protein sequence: CASSPVSAPNYGYTF.

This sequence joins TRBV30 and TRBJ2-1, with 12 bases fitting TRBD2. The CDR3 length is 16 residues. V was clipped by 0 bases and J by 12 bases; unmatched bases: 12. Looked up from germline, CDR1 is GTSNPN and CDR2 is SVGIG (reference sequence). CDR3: CAWSVPRASGRASQFF. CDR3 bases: TGTGCCTGGAGTGTTCCCCGGGCTAGCGGGAGGGCCTCGCAGTTCTTC.

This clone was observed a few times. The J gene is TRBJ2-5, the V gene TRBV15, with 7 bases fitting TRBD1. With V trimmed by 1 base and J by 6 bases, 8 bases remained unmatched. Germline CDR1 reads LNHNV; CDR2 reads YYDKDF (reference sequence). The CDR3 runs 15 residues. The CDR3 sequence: CATSRGPDRVKTQYF. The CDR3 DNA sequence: TGTGCCACCAGCAGAGGCCCCGACAGGGTGAAGACCCAGTACTTC.

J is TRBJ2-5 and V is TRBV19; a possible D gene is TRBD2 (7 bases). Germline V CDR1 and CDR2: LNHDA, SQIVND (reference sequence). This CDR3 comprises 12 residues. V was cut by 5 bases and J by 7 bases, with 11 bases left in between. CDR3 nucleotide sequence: TGTGCCAGTAGTTACAGGGAGGGGACCCAGTACTTC. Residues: CASSYREGTQYF.

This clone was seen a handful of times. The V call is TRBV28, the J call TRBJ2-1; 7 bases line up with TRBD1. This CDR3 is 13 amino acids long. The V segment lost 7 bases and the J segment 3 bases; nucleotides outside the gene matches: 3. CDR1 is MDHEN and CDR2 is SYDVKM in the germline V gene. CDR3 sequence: CASNRGGYNEQFF. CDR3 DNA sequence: TGTGCCAGCAACAGGGGCGGCTACAATGAGCAGTTCTTC.

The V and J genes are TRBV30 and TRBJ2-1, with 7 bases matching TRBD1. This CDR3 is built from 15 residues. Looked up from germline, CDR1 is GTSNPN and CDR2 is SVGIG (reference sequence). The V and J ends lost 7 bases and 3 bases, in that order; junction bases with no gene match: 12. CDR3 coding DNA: TGTGCCTCCTCCCCAGACAGGGCTCTCTACAATGAGCAGTTCTTC. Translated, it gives CASSPDRALYNEQFF.

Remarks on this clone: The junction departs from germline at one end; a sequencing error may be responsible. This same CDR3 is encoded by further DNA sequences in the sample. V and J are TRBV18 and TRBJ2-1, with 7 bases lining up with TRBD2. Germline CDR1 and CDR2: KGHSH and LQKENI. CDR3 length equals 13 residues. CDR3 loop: CASSPPGGNEQFF. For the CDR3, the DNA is TGTGCCAGCTCCCCACCGGGGGGCAATGAGCAGTTCTTC.

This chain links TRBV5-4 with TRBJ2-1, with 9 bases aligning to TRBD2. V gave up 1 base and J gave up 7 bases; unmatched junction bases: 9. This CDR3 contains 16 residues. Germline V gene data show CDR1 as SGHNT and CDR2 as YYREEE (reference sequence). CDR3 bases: TGTGCCAGCAGCTTGCCCGGGCTAGCGGGATCAAATGAGCAGTTCTTC. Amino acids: CASSLPGLAGSNEQFF.

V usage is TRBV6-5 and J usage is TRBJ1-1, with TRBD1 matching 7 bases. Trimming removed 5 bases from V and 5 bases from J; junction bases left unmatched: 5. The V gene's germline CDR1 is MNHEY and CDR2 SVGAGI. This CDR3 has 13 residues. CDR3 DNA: TGTGCCAGCAGTGACAGGGTGGTGACTGAAGCTTTCTTT. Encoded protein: CASSDRVVTEAFF.

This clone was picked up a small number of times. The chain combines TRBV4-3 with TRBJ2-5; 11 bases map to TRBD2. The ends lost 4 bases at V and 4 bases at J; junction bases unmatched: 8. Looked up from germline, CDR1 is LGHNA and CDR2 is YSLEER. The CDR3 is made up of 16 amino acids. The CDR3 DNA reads TGCGCCAGCAGCCCAGGCCCCGGGACTAGCGGAGAGACCCAGTACTTC. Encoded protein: CASSPGPGTSGETQYF.

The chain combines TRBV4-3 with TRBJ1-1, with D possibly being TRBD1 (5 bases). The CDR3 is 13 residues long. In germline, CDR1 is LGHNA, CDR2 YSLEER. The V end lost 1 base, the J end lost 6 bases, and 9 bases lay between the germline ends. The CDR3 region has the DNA TGCGCCAGCAGCCAAGCGTCCAGGGCTGAAGCTTTCTTT. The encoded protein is CASSQASRAEAFF.

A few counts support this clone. CDR3 in amino acids: CASSLGRGTDTQYF. In DNA, the CDR3 is TGTGCCAGCAGCTTAGGACGGGGCACAGATACGCAGTATTTT. The chain is built from TRBV11-3 and TRBJ2-3; D uncertain. Germline CDR1 reads SGHNT; CDR2 reads YENEEA. The CDR3 runs to 14 residues. Between the trimmed V and J ends, which lost 1 base and 1 base, there was a span of 6 bases.

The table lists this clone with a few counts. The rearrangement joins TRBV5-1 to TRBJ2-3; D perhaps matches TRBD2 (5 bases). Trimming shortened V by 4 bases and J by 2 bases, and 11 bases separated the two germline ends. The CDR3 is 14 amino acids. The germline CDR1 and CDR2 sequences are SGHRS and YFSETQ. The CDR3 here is CASSLGEVTDTQYF. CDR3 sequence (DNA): TGCGCCAGCAGCCTGGGAGAGGTCACAGATACGCAGTATTTT.

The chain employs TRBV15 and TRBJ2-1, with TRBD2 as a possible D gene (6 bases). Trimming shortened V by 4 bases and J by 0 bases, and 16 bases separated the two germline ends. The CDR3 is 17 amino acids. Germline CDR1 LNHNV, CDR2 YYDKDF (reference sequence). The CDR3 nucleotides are TGTGCCACCAGCATTACGAGGAGGGGACCCTCCTACAATGAGCAGTTCTTC. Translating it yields CATSITRRGPSYNEQFF.

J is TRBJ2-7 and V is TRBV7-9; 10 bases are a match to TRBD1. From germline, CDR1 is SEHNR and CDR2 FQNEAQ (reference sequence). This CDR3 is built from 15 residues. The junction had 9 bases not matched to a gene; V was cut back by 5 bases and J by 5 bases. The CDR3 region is CASSDRTGGGNEQYF. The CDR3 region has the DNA TGTGCCAGCAGCGATCGGACAGGGGGAGGTAACGAGCAGTACTTC.